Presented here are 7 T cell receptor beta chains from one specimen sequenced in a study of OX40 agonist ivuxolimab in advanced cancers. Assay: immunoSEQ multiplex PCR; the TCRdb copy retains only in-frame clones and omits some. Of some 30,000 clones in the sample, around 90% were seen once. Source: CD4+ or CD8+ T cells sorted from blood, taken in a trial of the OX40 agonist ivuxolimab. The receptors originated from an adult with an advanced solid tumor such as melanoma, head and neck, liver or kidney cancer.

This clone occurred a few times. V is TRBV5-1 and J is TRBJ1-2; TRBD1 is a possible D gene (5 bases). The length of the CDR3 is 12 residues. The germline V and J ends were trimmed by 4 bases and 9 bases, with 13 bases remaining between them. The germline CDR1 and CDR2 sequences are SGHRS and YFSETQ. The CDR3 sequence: CASSPDTYSYTF. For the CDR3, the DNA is TGCGCCAGCAGCCCGGACACCTACAGCTACACCTTC. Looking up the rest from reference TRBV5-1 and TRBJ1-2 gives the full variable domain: KAGVTQTPRYLIKTRGQQVTLSCSPISGHRSVSWYQQTPGQGLQFLFEYFSETQRNKGNFPGRFSGRQFSNSRSEMNVSTLELGDSALYLCASSPDTYSYTFGSGTRLTVV.

The CDR3 nucleotides are TGTGCCAGCAGCTTGGGGTGGGCCAAAGAGACCCAGTACTTC. It translates to CASSLGWAKETQYF. V usage is TRBV7-6 and J usage is TRBJ2-5, with D unclear. The CDR3 runs to 14 residues. V was shortened by 3 bases and J by 3 bases, with 11 bases between the two germline ends. CDR1 is SGHVS and CDR2 is FNYEAQ in the germline V gene.

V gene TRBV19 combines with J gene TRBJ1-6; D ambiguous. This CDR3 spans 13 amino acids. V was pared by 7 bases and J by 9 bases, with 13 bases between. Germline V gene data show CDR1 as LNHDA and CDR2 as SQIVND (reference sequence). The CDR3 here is CASTFEGGSPLHF. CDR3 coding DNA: TGTGCCAGTACCTTTGAAGGAGGTTCACCCCTCCACTTT.

CDR3 in DNA: TGTGCCAGTAGCAAAGGACAGGGGGTTTTCTACGAGCAGTACTTC. Residues: CASSKGQGVFYEQYF. The chain couples TRBV19 to TRBJ2-7, with TRBD1 matching 10 bases. The ends lost 6 bases at V and 3 bases at J; junction bases unmatched: 8. This CDR3 is 15 amino acids long. Germline V CDR1 and CDR2: LNHDA, SQIVND (reference sequence). The whole variable domain, remainder taken from reference TRBV19 and TRBJ2-7, is DGGITQSPKYLFRKEGQNVTLSCEQNLNHDAMYWYRQDPGQGLRLIYYSQIVNDFQKGDIAEGYSVSREKKESFPLTVTSAQKNPTAFYLCASSKGQGVFYEQYFGPGTRLTVT.

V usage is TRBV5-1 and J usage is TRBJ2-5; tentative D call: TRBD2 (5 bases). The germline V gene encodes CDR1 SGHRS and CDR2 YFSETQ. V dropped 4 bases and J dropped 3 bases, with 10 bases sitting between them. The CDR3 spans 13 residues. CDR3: CASSAEDEETQYF. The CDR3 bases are TGCGCCAGCAGCGCGGAGGACGAAGAGACCCAGTACTTC.

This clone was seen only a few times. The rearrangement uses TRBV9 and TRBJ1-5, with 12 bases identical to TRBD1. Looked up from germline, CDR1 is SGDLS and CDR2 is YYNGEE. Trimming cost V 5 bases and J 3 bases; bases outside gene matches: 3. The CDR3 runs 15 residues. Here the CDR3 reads CASSGTGGPNQPQHF. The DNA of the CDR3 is TGTGCCAGCAGTGGGACAGGGGGCCCCAATCAGCCCCAGCATTTT.

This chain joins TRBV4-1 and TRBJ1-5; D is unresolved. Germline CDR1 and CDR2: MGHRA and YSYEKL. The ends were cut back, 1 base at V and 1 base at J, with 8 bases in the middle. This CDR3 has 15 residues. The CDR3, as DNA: TGCGCCAGCAGCCAAGTGGTGGGAAGCAATCAGCCCCAGCATTTT. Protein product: CASSQVVGSNQPQHF.